These 3 T cell receptor beta chains originate from one sample sequenced in a study of response to subunit inactivated influenza vaccine. TCRdb recomputed calls from the RT-PCR reads with MiXCR, one row per CDR3 protein. The table shows hundreds of thousands of distinct CDR3 sequences, with around a sixth occurring only once. The sequences come from PBMCs from blood, collected roughly 5 days after vaccination. These receptors all come from a man in his fifties or sixties who received an inactivated influenza vaccine.

The genes are TRBV27 and TRBJ2-5; D not resolved. V gave up 4 bases and J gave up 0 bases, with 15 bases separating them. The CDR3 has 16 residues. The germline gives CDR1 MNHEY, CDR2 SMNVEV (reference sequence). The chain's CDR3 is CASSSTKRTNQETQYF. As DNA, the CDR3 is TGTGCCAGCAGTTCGACCAAAAGAACAAACCAAGAGACCCAGTACTTC.

As regards this clonotype: The junction does not match germline at one end; this may be a read error. V gene TRBV7-2 combines with J gene TRBJ2-7; 7 bases are a match to TRBD1. The V gene's germline CDR1 is SGHTA and CDR2 FQGNSA. This CDR3 is 12 amino acids long. Here the CDR3 reads CASSLDRDRQYF. The CDR3 nucleotides read TGTGCCAGCAGTTTAGACCGGGACAGGCAGTACTTC. The variable domain in full, completed from reference TRBV7-2 and TRBJ2-7, reads GAGVSQSPSNKVTEKGKDVELRCDPISGHTALYWYRQSLGQGLEFLIYFQGNSAPDKSGLPSDRFSAERTGGSVSTLTIQRTQQEDSAVYLCASSLDRDRQYFGPGTRLTVT.

This clonotype was seen ten or more times. The chain employs TRBV27 and TRBJ2-7; D tentatively reads TRBD1 or TRBD2 (5 bases each). Germline V gene lookup returns CDR1 MNHEY and CDR2 SMNVEV (reference sequence). This CDR3 region has 15 residues. V gave up 4 bases and J gave up 0 bases, with 13 bases separating them. The chain's CDR3 is CASSSGTLSSYEQYF. The CDR3 region has the DNA TGTGCCAGCAGTTCCGGGACGCTAAGCTCCTACGAGCAGTACTTC.